The 3 T cell receptor beta chains below all came from one sample that was sequenced in a study of blood T cell repertoires in COVID-19. This table comes from immunoSEQ multiplex PCR, and its TCRdb copy is limited to in-frame clones, with some not included. The sample lists about 88,000 clones, 88% occurring once. Sequenced: peripheral blood. These receptors all stem from a woman of 80 years or more with acute or convalescent COVID-19.

V and J are TRBV28 and TRBJ1-1, with a weak D call TRBD1 (5 bases). V was pared by 4 bases and J by 12 bases, with 15 bases between. The CDR3 has 12 residues. Per germline, CDR1 MDHEN and CDR2 SYDVKM. CDR3 sequence: CASSSYRLLTFF. In DNA form, the CDR3 reads TGTGCCAGCAGTTCCTACAGGCTATTAACTTTCTTT.

The chain combines TRBV5-5 with TRBJ1-5; D remains ambiguous. Germline V gives CDR1 SGHKS, CDR2 YYEKEE (reference sequence). The V gene lost 6 bases and the J gene lost 0 bases, with 10 bases spanning the gap. This CDR3 is built from 14 residues. The chain's CDR3 is CASTTHGSNQPQHF. The CDR3 DNA sequence: TGTGCCAGCACCACTCACGGTAGCAATCAGCCCCAGCATTTT.

V is TRBV2 and J is TRBJ2-2; weak D call: TRBD1 (5 bases). Trimming left V 8 bases short and J 7 bases short, with 14 bases between. The CDR3 runs 13 residues. The germline V gene encodes CDR1 SNHLY and CDR2 FYNNEI. CDR3 amino acids: CASETQGSGELFF. The CDR3 DNA sequence: TGTGCCAGCGAAACTCAGGGTAGCGGGGAGCTGTTTTTT. The full variable domain, rest sourced from reference TRBV2 and TRBJ2-2, is EPEVTQTPSHQVTQMGQEVILRCVPISNHLYFYWYRQILGQKVEFLVSFYNNEISEKSEIFDDQFSVERPDGSNFTLKIRSTKLEDSAMYFCASETQGSGELFFGEGSRLTVL.